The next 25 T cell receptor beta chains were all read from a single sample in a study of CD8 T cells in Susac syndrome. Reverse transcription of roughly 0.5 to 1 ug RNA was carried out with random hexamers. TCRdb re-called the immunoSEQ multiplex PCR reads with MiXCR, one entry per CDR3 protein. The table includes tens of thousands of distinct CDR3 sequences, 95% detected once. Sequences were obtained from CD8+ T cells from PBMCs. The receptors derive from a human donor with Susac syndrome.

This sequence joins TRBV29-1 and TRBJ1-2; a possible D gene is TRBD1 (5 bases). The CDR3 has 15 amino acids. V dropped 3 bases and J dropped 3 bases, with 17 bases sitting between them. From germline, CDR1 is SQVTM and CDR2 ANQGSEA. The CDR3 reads CSVEGGEQSDYGYTF. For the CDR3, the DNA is TGCAGCGTTGAGGGGGGGGAGCAGTCGGACTATGGCTACACCTTC.

The chain's CDR3 is CAWRSVAGKDTQYF. Written as DNA, the CDR3 is TGTGCCTGGAGGTCGGTAGCAGGAAAGGATACGCAGTATTTT. The rearrangement uses TRBV30 and TRBJ2-3, with D hard to call. The CDR3 spans 14 residues. V dropped 3 bases and J dropped 6 bases, with 16 bases sitting between them. Germline V gene lookup returns CDR1 GTSNPN and CDR2 SVGIG (reference sequence). Full variable domain (rest looked up from reference TRBV30 and TRBJ2-3): SQTIHQWPATLVQPVGSPLSLECTVEGTSNPNLYWYRQAAGRGLQLLFYSVGIGQISSEVPQNLSASRPQDRQFILSSKKLLLSDSGFYLCAWRSVAGKDTQYFGPGTRLTVL.

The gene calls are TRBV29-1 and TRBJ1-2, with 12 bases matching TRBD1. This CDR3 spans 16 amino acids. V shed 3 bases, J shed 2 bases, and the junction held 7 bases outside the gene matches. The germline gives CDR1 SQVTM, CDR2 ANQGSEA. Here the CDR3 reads CSVDQGQGAVNYGYTF. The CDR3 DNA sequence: TGCAGCGTTGACCAGGGACAGGGGGCGGTAAACTATGGCTACACCTTC.

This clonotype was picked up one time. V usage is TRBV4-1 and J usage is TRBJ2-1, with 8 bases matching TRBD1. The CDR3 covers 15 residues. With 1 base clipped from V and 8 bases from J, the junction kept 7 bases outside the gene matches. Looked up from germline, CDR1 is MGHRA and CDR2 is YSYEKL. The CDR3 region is CASSQVATGDDEQFF. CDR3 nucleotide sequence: TGCGCCAGCAGCCAAGTGGCGACAGGGGATGATGAGCAGTTCTTC.

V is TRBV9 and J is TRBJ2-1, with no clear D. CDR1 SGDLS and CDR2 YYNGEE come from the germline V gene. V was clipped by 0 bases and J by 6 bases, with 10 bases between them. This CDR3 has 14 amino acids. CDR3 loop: CASSVGSGPNEQFF. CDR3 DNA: TGTGCCAGCAGCGTAGGATCGGGCCCCAATGAGCAGTTCTTC.

The CDR3 is CASSPRGGEQYF. For the CDR3, the DNA is TGTGCCAGCAGCCCCAGGGGGGGCGAGCAGTACTTC. The V gene is TRBV7-9, the J gene TRBJ2-7; D tentatively reads TRBD1 or TRBD2 (7 bases each). The V gene's germline CDR1 is SEHNR and CDR2 FQNEAQ (reference sequence). The CDR3 covers 12 residues. V lost 5 bases, J lost 6 bases, and 11 bases lay in between. Full variable domain (missing parts from reference TRBV7-9 and TRBJ2-7): DTGVSQNPRHKITKRGQNVTFRCDPISEHNRLYWYRQTLGQGPEFLTYFQNEAQLEKSRLLSDRFSAERPKGSFSTLEIQRTEQGDSAMYLCASSPRGGEQYFGPGTRLTVT.

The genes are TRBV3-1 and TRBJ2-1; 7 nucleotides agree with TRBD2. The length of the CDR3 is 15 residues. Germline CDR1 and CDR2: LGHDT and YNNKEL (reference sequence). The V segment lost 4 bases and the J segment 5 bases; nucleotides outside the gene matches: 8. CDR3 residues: CASSLVSGTHNEQFF. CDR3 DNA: TGTGCCAGCAGCCTAGTAAGCGGGACCCACAATGAGCAGTTCTTC.

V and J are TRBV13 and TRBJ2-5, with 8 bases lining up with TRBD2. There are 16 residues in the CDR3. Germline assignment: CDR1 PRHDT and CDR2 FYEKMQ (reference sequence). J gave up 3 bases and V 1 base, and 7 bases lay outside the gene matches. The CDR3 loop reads CASSLVGSGIEETQYF. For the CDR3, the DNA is TGTGCCAGCAGCTTAGTAGGTAGCGGGATAGAAGAGACCCAGTACTTC.

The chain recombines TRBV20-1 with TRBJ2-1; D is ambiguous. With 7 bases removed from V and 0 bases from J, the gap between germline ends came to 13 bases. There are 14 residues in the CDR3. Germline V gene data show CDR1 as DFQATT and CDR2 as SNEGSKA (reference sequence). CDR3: CSEGSKSSYNEQFF. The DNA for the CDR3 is TGCAGTGAAGGTAGCAAGAGCTCCTACAATGAGCAGTTCTTC.

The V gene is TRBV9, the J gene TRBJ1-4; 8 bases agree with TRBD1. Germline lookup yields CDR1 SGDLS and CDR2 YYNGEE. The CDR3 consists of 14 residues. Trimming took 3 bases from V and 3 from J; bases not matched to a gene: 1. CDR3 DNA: TGTGCCAGCAGCGCACAGGGGGCTAATGAAAAACTGTTTTTT. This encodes CASSAQGANEKLFF.

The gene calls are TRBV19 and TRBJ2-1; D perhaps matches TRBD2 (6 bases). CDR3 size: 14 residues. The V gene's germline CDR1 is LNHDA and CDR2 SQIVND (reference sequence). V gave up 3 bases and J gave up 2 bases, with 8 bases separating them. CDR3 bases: TGTGCCAGTAGTATCGGAGGGACCTACAATGAGCAGTTCTTC. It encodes CASSIGGTYNEQFF.

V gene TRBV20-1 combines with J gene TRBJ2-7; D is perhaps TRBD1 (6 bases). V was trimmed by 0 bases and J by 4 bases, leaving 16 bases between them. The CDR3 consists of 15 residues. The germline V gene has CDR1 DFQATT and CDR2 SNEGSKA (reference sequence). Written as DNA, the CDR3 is TGCAGTGCTAGAGATTTCCAGGGGATAACGTACGAGCAGTACTTC. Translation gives CSARDFQGITYEQYF.

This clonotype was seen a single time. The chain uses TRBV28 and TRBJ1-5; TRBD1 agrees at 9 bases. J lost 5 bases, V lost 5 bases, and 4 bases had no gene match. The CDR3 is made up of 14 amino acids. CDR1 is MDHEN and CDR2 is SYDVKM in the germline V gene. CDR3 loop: CASSPGTGYQPQHF. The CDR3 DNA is TGTGCCAGCAGTCCAGGGACAGGGTATCAGCCCCAGCATTTT.

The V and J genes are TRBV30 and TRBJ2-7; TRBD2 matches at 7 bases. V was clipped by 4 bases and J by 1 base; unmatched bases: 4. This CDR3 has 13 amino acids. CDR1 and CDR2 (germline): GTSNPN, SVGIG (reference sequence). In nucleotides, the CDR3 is TGTGCCTGGACTAGCGGTATTTCCTACGAGCAGTACTTC. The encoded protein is CAWTSGISYEQYF.

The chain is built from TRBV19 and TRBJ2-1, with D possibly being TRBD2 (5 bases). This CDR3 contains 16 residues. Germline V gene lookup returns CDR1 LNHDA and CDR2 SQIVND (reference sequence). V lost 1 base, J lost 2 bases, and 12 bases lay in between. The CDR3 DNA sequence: TGTGCCAGTAGTATAGTATCGGGGAGAGCCTACAATGAGCAGTTCTTC. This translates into CASSIVSGRAYNEQFF.

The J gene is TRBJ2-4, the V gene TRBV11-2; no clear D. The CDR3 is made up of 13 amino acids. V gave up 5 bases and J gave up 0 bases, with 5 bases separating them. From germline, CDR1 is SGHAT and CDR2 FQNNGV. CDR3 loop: CASSTIAKNIQYF. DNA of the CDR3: TGTGCCAGCAGCACGATAGCCAAAAACATTCAGTACTTC.

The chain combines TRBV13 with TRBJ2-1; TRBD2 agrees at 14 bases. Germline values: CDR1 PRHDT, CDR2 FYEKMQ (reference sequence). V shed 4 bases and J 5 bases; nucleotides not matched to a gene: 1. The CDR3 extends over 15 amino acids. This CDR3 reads CASSSGLAGDNEQFF. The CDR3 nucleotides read TGTGCCAGCAGCTCGGGACTAGCGGGAGACAATGAGCAGTTCTTC.

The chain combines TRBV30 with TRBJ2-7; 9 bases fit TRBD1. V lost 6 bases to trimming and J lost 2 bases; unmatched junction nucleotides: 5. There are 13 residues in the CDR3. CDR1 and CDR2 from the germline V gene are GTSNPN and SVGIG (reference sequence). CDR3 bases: TGTGCCTGCCGGGACAGGGCCCCCTACGAGCAGTACTTC. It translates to CACRDRAPYEQYF. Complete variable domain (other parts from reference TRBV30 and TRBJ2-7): SQTIHQWPATLVQPVGSPLSLECTVEGTSNPNLYWYRQAAGRGLQLLFYSVGIGQISSEVPQNLSASRPQDRQFILSSKKLLLSDSGFYLCACRDRAPYEQYFGPGTRLTVT.

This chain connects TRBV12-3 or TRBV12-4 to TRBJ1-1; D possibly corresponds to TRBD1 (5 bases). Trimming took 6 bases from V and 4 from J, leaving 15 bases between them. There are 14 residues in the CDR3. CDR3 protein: CASSPTEWGTEAFF. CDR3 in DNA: TGTGCCAGCAGCCCGACAGAGTGGGGCACTGAAGCTTTCTTT.

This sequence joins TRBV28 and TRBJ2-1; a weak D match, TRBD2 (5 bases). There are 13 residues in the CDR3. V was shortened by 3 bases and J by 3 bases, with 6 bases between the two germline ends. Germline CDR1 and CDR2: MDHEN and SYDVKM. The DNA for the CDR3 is TGTGCCAGCAGTTTCGGGAACTACAATGAGCAGTTCTTC. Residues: CASSFGNYNEQFF.

CDR3 in amino acids: CASSETGNQPQHF. DNA of the CDR3: TGTGCCAGCAGTGAGACGGGCAATCAGCCCCAGCATTTT. V gene TRBV2 combines with J gene TRBJ1-5; D is undetermined. Trimming stripped 3 bases from V and 2 bases from J, with 5 bases between. The CDR3 spans 13 residues. Germline V gene lookup returns CDR1 SNHLY and CDR2 FYNNEI. Filled out from reference TRBV2 and TRBJ1-5, the complete variable domain reads EPEVTQTPSHQVTQMGQEVILRCVPISNHLYFYWYRQILGQKVEFLVSFYNNEISEKSEIFDDQFSVERPDGSNFTLKIRSTKLEDSAMYFCASSETGNQPQHFGDGTRLSIL.

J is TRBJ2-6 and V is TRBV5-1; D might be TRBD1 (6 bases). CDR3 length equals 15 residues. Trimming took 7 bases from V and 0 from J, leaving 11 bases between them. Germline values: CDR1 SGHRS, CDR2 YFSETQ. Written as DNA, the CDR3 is TGCGCCAGCCGGGACACGAGCTCTGGGGCCAACGTCCTGACTTTC. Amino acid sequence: CASRDTSSGANVLTF.

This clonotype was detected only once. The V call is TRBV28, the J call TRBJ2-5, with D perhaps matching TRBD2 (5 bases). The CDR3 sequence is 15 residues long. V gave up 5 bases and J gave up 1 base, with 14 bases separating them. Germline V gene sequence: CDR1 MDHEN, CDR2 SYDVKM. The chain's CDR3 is CASSPGLPGQETQYF. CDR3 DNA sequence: TGTGCCAGCAGTCCAGGACTTCCTGGCCAAGAGACCCAGTACTTC. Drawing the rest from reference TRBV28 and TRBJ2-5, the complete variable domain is DVKVTQSSRYLVKRTGEKVFLECVQDMDHENMFWYRQDPGLGLRLIYFSYDVKMKEKGDIPEGYSVSREKKERFSLILESASTNQTSMYLCASSPGLPGQETQYFGPGTRLLVL.

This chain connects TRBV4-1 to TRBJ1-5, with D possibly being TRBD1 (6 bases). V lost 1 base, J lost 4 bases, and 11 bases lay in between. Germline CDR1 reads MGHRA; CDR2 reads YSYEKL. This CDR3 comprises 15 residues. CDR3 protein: CASSQGTGPNQPQHF. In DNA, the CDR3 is TGCGCCAGCAGCCAAGGTACAGGGCCTAATCAGCCCCAGCATTTT.

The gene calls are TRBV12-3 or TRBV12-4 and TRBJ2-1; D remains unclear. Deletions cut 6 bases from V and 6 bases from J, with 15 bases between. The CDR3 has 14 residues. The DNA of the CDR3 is TGTGCCAGCAGGGGGTCAGGAAGAGGCAATGAGCAGTTCTTC. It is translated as CASRGSGRGNEQFF.